The 13 T cell receptor beta chains below were found in one sample sequenced in a study of neoadjuvant nivolumab and ipilimumab in lung cancer. Produced via immunoSEQ multiplex PCR; TCRdb's table is partial and in-frame only. Of about 20,000 clones listed, about 77% are singletons. Specimen: tumor tissue, collected after neoadjuvant nivolumab, alone or with ipilimumab, at or shortly before surgery. The receptors were gathered from an adult with non-small cell lung cancer.

The rearrangement uses TRBV6-6 and TRBJ2-7; D is possibly TRBD2 (6 bases). The CDR3 is 14 amino acids. Germline V lookup: CDR1 MNHNY, CDR2 SVGAGI (reference sequence). The V end was cut by 4 bases, the J end by 0 bases, with 10 bases between. The CDR3 is CASSLGGSSYEQYF. DNA for the CDR3: TGTGCCAGCAGTTTAGGAGGGAGCTCCTACGAGCAGTACTTC.

The rearrangement links TRBV6-5 to TRBJ2-3, with TRBD1 as a possible D gene (5 bases). Germline loops: CDR1 MNHEY, CDR2 SVGAGI. The CDR3 has 13 residues. V lost 5 bases, J lost 4 bases, and 10 bases lay in between. The CDR3 DNA follows: TGTGCCAGCAGTAGAGACAGAGCAGATACGCAGTATTTT. Its translation is CASSRDRADTQYF.

The chain carries TRBV5-1 and TRBJ2-2, with D possibly called TRBD1 or TRBD2 (5 bases each). This CDR3 has 15 amino acids. Germline values: CDR1 SGHRS, CDR2 YFSETQ. V lost 7 bases, J lost 2 bases, and 15 bases lay in between. CDR3 loop: CASDYTGQNTGELFF. The DNA for the CDR3 is TGCGCCAGCGACTATACAGGACAAAACACCGGGGAGCTGTTTTTT.

DNA for the CDR3: TGTGCCAGCAGTGATGAGGGGTCTTGGAATCAGCCCCAGCATTTT. Protein product: CASSDEGSWNQPQHF. This chain joins TRBV2 and TRBJ1-5; D might be TRBD1 (5 bases). The CDR3 extends over 15 amino acids. Trimming cost V 3 bases and J 4 bases, with 13 bases left between them. Germline-derived CDR1 and CDR2 are SNHLY and FYNNEI. Full variable domain (missing parts from reference TRBV2 and TRBJ1-5): EPEVTQTPSHQVTQMGQEVILRCVPISNHLYFYWYRQILGQKVEFLVSFYNNEISEKSEIFDDQFSVERPDGSNFTLKIRSTKLEDSAMYFCASSDEGSWNQPQHFGDGTRLSIL.

The CDR3 DNA sequence: TGTGCCAGCTCACTCCTTTTCGGACTAGCGGGAGTAGAGCAGTTCTTC. Translating gives CASSLLFGLAGVEQFF. This chain links TRBV18 with TRBJ2-1; 13 bases are a match to TRBD2. The CDR3 spans 16 residues. Trimming cost V 4 bases and J 10 bases; bases outside gene matches: 10. CDR1 and CDR2 (germline): KGHSH, LQKENI.

The genes are TRBV7-2 and TRBJ1-3; a weak D match, TRBD1 (5 bases). The CDR3 sequence is 15 residues long. Germline V gives CDR1 SGHTA, CDR2 FQGNSA. Trimming removed 0 bases from V and 3 bases from J, with 9 bases in between. The CDR3 reads CASSLAGGYGNTIYF. CDR3 DNA: TGTGCCAGCAGCTTAGCCGGGGGATATGGAAACACCATATATTTT.

This clone was recorded a few times. V and J are TRBV9 and TRBJ2-7, with D maybe TRBD2 (5 bases). This CDR3 is built from 13 residues. Germline lookup yields CDR1 SGDLS and CDR2 YYNGEE. V was cut by 0 bases and J by 7 bases, with 11 bases left in between. CDR3 region: CASSVGEGWEQYF. The DNA of the CDR3 is TGTGCCAGCAGCGTAGGAGAGGGTTGGGAGCAGTACTTC.

The V gene is TRBV7-2, the J gene TRBJ2-1; a possible D gene is TRBD2 (6 bases). V was clipped by 2 bases and J by 7 bases, with 15 bases between them. CDR3 length equals 15 residues. Germline CDR1 SGHTA, CDR2 FQGNSA. CDR3 sequence: CASSLIPGATNEQFF. The CDR3 coding sequence is TGTGCCAGCAGCTTAATCCCGGGAGCCACGAATGAGCAGTTCTTC.

V usage is TRBV27 and J usage is TRBJ2-7; no firm D call. V lost 3 bases to trimming and J lost 0 bases, with 6 bases between them. Germline CDR1 reads MNHEY; CDR2 reads SMNVEV (reference sequence). The CDR3 totals 13 residues. This chain's CDR3 is CASSFRVSYEQYF. The CDR3 region has the DNA TGTGCCAGCAGTTTTAGGGTCTCCTACGAGCAGTACTTC.

The chain employs TRBV14 and TRBJ1-3, with D unresolved. Germline V gene lookup returns CDR1 SGHDN and CDR2 FVKESK. V lost 2 bases and J 11 bases, leaving 10 bases between the germline ends. The CDR3 runs 12 residues. This chain's CDR3 is CASSQLGSPIYF. CDR3 in DNA: TGTGCCAGCAGCCAATTGGGTTCACCCATATATTTT.

J is TRBJ2-7 and V is TRBV18; D is perhaps TRBD2 (7 bases). The CDR3 is 15 residues long. The germline gives CDR1 KGHSH, CDR2 LQKENI. The V gene lost 1 base and the J gene lost 5 bases, with 15 bases spanning the gap. In nucleotides, the CDR3 is TGTGCCAGCTCACCACGAACAGGGAGGGTCCACGAGCAGTACTTC. Its translation: CASSPRTGRVHEQYF. The variable domain in full, with the rest retrieved from reference TRBV18 and TRBJ2-7, is NAGVMQNPRHLVRRRGQEARLRCSPMKGHSHVYWYRQLPEEGLKFMVYLQKENIIDESGMPKERFSAEFPKEGPSILRIQQVVRGDSAAYFCASSPRTGRVHEQYFGPGTRLTVT.

J is TRBJ1-2 and V is TRBV7-9, with D unclear. Germline-derived CDR1 and CDR2 are SEHNR and FQNEAQ (reference sequence). The CDR3 is 13 residues long. Trimming removed 5 bases at V and 3 bases at J, with 10 bases between. The CDR3 loop is CASSRAKDYGYTF. CDR3 sequence (DNA): TGTGCCAGCAGCCGGGCTAAGGACTATGGCTACACCTTC.

The rearrangement joins TRBV2 to TRBJ2-1, with a weak D call TRBD1 (5 bases). Germline V gene sequence: CDR1 SNHLY, CDR2 FYNNEI. The length of the CDR3 is 15 residues. Trimming removed 8 bases at V and 2 bases at J, with 16 bases between. CDR3 bases: TGTGCCAGCTTTAGGGGTGTTAGGACCTACAATGAGCAGTTCTTC. Encoded protein: CASFRGVRTYNEQFF.